This T cell receptor beta chain came from a study of blood T cell repertoires in COVID-19. Germline loops: CDR1 SNHLY, CDR2 FYNNEI. With 5 bases removed from V and 6 bases from J, the gap between germline ends came to 17 bases. The CDR3 runs to 15 residues. The protocol was immunoSEQ multiplex PCR, while the TCRdb copy is restricted to in-frame clones and leaves out a portion. The sample has around 380,000 clones, approximately 80% seen once; the top ten hold more than 0.95%. The sequenced sample was peripheral blood. This receptor was taken from a human donor with acute or convalescent COVID-19. The donor label of this sample is uncertain. The chain couples TRBV2 to TRBJ2-1, with D possibly TRBD2 on 6 matching bases. The CDR3 coding sequence is TGTGCCAGCAGTACCCCCGGGAGAGCCCTCAATGAGCAGTTCTTC. This translates into CASSTPGRALNEQFF.